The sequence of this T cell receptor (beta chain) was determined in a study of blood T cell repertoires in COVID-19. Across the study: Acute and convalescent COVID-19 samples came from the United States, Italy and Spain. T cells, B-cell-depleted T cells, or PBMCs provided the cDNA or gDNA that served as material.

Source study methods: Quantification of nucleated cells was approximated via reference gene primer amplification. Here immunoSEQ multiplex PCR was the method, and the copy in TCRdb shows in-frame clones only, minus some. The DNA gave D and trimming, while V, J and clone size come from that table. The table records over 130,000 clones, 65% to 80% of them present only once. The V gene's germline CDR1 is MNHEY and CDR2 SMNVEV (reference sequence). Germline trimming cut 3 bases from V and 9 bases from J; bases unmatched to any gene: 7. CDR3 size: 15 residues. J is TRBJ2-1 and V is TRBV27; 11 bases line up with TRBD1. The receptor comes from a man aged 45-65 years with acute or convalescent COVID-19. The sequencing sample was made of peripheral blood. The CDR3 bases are TGTGCCAGCAGTTTTGGAGGACAGGGGGCCGGTGAGCAGTTCTTC. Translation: CASSFGGQGAGEQFF.